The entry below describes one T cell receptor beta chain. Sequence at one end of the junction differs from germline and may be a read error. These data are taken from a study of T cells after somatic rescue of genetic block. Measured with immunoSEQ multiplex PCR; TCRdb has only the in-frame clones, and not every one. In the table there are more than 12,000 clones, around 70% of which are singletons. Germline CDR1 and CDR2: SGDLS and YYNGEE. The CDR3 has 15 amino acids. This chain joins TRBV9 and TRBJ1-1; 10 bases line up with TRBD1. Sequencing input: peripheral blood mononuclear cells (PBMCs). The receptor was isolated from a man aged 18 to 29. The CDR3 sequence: CASSDWDRGGTEVFF. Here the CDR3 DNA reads TGTGCCAGCAGCGACTGGGACAGGGGAGGAACTGAAGTTTTCTTT. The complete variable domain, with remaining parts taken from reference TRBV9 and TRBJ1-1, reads DSGVTQTPKHLITATGQRVTLRCSPRSGDLSVYWYQQSLDQGLQFLIQYYNGEERAKGNILERFSAQQFPDLHSELNLSSLELGDSALYFCASSDWDRGGTEVFFGQGTRLTVV.